The 2 T cell receptor beta chains in this list originate from one sample, sequenced in a study of cytomegalovirus exposure and HLA in healthy donors. PCR employed 60 Vbeta and 13 Jbeta primers. Repertoires were generated with immunoSEQ multiplex PCR, while TCRdb's copy carries only in-frame clones and drops some. Of some 180,000 clones in the sample, over 65% were seen once. Sequencing used PBMCs. The receptors shown here come from a woman in her twenties or thirties in good health and CMV-seronegative.

This rearrangement joins TRBV9 to TRBJ2-2; TRBD2 matches 7 bases. Losses at the gene ends were 0 bases for V and 3 bases for J; bases not matched to a gene: 5. CDR1 and CDR2 (germline): SGDLS, YYNGEE. The CDR3 consists of 16 residues. In nucleotides, the CDR3 is TGTGCCAGCAGCGTAGGCCCTAGCGGCCACACCGGGGAGCTGTTTTTT. The encoded protein is CASSVGPSGHTGELFF.

In this sample, this clone turned up once. This chain joins TRBV25-1 and TRBJ2-5; TRBD2 agrees at 10 bases. CDR3 length equals 16 residues. The V and J ends lost 1 base and 4 bases, in that order; junction bases with no gene match: 6. Looked up from germline, CDR1 is MGHDK and CDR2 is SYGVNS. In nucleotides, the CDR3 is TGTGCCAGCAGTGAATTAGGTAGCGGGAGGCGAGAGACCCAGTACTTC. This sequence encodes CASSELGSGRRETQYF.